Sequencing of this TCR beta chain was carried out in a study of T cell responses to AZD1222 COVID-19 vaccine. The data were produced by immunoSEQ multiplex PCR, yet TCRdb's version contains in-frame clones alone and is incomplete. The data show some 130,000 clones, with approximately 85% seen just once and about 7.9% held by the top ten. V was pared by 4 bases and J by 3 bases, with 16 bases between. Germline CDR1 and CDR2: SGHAT and FQDESV (reference sequence). The CDR3 has 15 amino acids. Whole-study results and caveats: White British people made up most donors, females outnumbered males, and clonal diversity was possibly underestimated. Baseline seropositivity characterized only a handful of AZD1222 recipients.

To note about this clone: As yet, its antigen is unknown.

This clonotype was sampled from an adult who received the MenACWY meningococcal vaccine as a control. Sequenced here: peripheral blood, sampled 28 days after the second dose of the MenACWY control vaccine. The chain employs TRBV11-1 and TRBJ2-7; D is possibly TRBD1 (5 bases). CDR3 nucleotide sequence: TGTGCCAGCAGCTCCCTCACCAAGCAGGGCTACGAGCAGTACGTC. Residues: CASSSLTKQGYEQYV.